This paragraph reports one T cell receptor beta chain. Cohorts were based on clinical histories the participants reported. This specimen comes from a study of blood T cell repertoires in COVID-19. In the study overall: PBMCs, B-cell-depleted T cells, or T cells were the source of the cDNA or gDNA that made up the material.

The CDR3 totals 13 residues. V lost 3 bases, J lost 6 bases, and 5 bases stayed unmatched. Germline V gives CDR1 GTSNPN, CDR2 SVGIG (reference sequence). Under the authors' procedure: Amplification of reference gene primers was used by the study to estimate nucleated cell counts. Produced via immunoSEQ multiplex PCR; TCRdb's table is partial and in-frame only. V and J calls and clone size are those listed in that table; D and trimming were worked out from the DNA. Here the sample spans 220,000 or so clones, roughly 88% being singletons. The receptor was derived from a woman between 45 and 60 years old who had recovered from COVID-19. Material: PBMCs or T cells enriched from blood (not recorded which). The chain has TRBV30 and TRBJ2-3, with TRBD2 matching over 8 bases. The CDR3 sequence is CAWSRGLADTQYF. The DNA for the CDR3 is TGTGCCTGGAGCCGTGGACTAGCCGATACGCAGTATTTT.